This TCR beta chain was sequenced in a study of Ad26.COV2.S vaccination and SARS-CoV-2 variants. Study background: Ad26.COV2.S given intramuscularly, once or twice 56 days apart.

Treatment reported: some 19 received Ad26.COV2.S at low or high dose, single or two shots; several received placebo; per-sample allocation not given. All samples were drawn on day 63, counting from the first vaccine or placebo injection. CDR1 and CDR2 (germline): MGHRA, YSYEKL. Losses at the gene ends were 3 bases for V and 0 bases for J; bases not matched to a gene: 1. The CDR3 has 15 amino acids. TCRdb's copy holds only in-frame clones and misses some; the assay was immunoSEQ multiplex PCR. The sample has around 300,000 clones; around 88% are singletons. The TCR originated in a person between 18 and 65 years old who received the Ad26.COV2.S COVID-19 vaccine or a placebo. The chain recombines TRBV4-1 with TRBJ2-3; 9 bases are shared with TRBD2. The starting material was peripheral blood, obtained in a trial of Ad26.COV2.S vaccine versus placebo. DNA for the CDR3: TGCGCCAGCAGCCATAGCGGGGGAAGCACAGATACGCAGTATTTT. As protein: CASSHSGGSTDTQYF.